Below, one TCR beta chain is given with its context. Its antigen is unknown. The sample holds no much larger clone one base away, and base qualities are not on file. These data are taken from a study of lymphopenia after photon versus proton radiotherapy (dated by TCRdb to about 2019). In the study overall: The immunological effects of photon versus proton radiation therapy were compared in patients with gastrointestinal tumors who developed high-grade lymphopenia. The roughly 21 patients in the cohort had gastrointestinal tumors, were treated with either photon or proton therapy, and subsequently developed lymphopenia. The goal of the study was to describe how the two radiation modalities differ in their effects on the immune system.

The germline V gene (reference sequence) yields LNHDA for CDR1 and SQIVND for CDR2. Including cysteine and phenylalanine, the CDR3 has 16 amino acids. Left in the record is the CDR3 DNA by itself, 48 bases read in frame from the first base. Cut back by 6 bases and 0 bases, the V and J ends lie 15 bases apart. The library was made by the immunoSEQ multiplex PCR assay. Deep sequencing of rearranged TCR beta loci, alongside multiparametric flow cytometry, was used to profile T cell repertoires. TCRdb re-hosts the immuneACCESS table, in-frame sequences only. Its copies lack some clones; in the studies checked, an unresolved V gene accounts for under half of them, and the cause for the rest is not known. Present in this sample are fewer than 20,000 clones, 88% of which were seen just once. The ten top clones hold 9% to 10% of the sample. The research as a whole found: The survival association was assessed only in patients who died, and better survival with proton therapy was presented by the authors as a possibility rather than a demonstrated result. During treatment, patients who received proton therapy stayed relatively stable, whereas patients who received photon therapy lost naive T cells and TCR diversity and gained effector/memory populations. After the lymphocyte count nadir, oligoclonal expansion, especially of CD8+ Temra cells, was observed in photon-treated repertoires, and the drop in diversity was driven by this expansion. Across the cohort, a larger post-nadir drop in TCR diversity was inversely correlated with overall survival time among patients who died.

The TCR was taken from a man in his 70s with pancreatic cancer. Sample: peripheral blood, taken from a patient treated with proton-based radiotherapy. Recombination connected TRBV19 to TRBJ1-3, with an unclear D gene assignment. The base sequence is TGTGCCAGTAGCTCTAGGAATGTGATCTCTGGAAACACCATATATTTT. This sequence encodes CASSSRNVISGNTIYF.